Presented here are 2 T cell receptor beta chains from one specimen sequenced in a study of blood T cell repertoires in COVID-19. The assay was immunoSEQ multiplex PCR, and TCRdb's table has in-frame clones only and misses some. This sample yields about 160,000 clones, of which approximately 86% are seen a single time; 6.5% to 9% belongs to the top ten. Sequencing was carried out using peripheral blood. All receptors come from a woman aged 40-49 years with COVID-19, enrolled during active disease.

The gene calls are TRBV7-8 and TRBJ1-1, with a possible D match to TRBD1 (5 bases). CDR1 is SGHVS, CDR2 FQNEAQ, per germline. The ends were cut back, 4 bases at V and 3 bases at J, with 9 bases in the middle. The CDR3 totals 13 residues. CDR3 nucleotides: TGTGCCAGCAGCTCGGGGGTCGACACTGAAGCTTTCTTT. Translated, it gives CASSSGVDTEAFF.

This chain links TRBV10-3 with TRBJ2-1; 15 nucleotides line up with TRBD2. V shed 4 bases and J 8 bases; nucleotides not matched to a gene: 9. Germline CDR1 is ENHRY and CDR2 is SYGVKD. CDR3 size: 17 residues. The CDR3 here is CAISGTGLAGGWDEQFF. CDR3 DNA: TGTGCCATCAGTGGGACGGGACTAGCGGGAGGATGGGATGAGCAGTTCTTC.